One and the same sample provided the 29 T cell receptor beta chains below, sequenced in a study of cytomegalovirus exposure and HLA in healthy donors. With 60 Vbeta and 13 Jbeta primers, the PCR was carried out. This table comes from immunoSEQ multiplex PCR, and its TCRdb copy is limited to in-frame clones, with some not included. The table shows about 240,000 clones, with roughly 82% occurring only once. Sequences were obtained from PBMCs. These receptors were collected from a woman aged 40 to 49 in good health and CMV-seropositive.

The chain is built from TRBV23-1 and TRBJ1-6; TRBD1 aligns across 7 bases. TRBV23-1 belongs to the ORF category, with a function that is uncertain. With 0 bases clipped from V and 5 bases from J, the junction kept 7 bases outside the gene matches. The CDR3 contains 17 residues. CDR3 residues: CASSQSTTGENNSPLHF. CDR3 nucleotide sequence: TGCGCCAGCAGTCAATCCACTACAGGGGAAAATAATTCACCCCTCCACTTT.

This rearrangement joins TRBV2 to TRBJ1-2, with D possibly TRBD1 on 6 matching bases. This CDR3 contains 14 residues. The ends were cut back, 1 base at V and 4 bases at J, with 10 bases in the middle. CDR1 SNHLY and CDR2 FYNNEI come from the germline V gene. The CDR3 is CASSEGQALYGYTF. CDR3 DNA: TGTGCCAGCAGTGAAGGACAGGCCCTCTATGGCTACACCTTC.

This chain joins TRBV9 and TRBJ2-1; 7 nucleotides align to TRBD2. This CDR3 has 15 amino acids. Germline CDR1 is SGDLS and CDR2 is YYNGEE. V shed 4 bases, J shed 6 bases, and the junction held 10 bases outside the gene matches. This chain's CDR3 is CASSSRAGSLNEQFF. The DNA for the CDR3 is TGTGCCAGCAGCTCCCGAGCGGGAAGCCTCAATGAGCAGTTCTTC.

The chain uses TRBV7-8 and TRBJ2-7, with 7 bases that match TRBD1. Germline values: CDR1 SGHVS, CDR2 FQNEAQ. V dropped 3 bases and J dropped 2; count of bases not matched to a gene: 4. This CDR3 comprises 14 residues. This CDR3 reads CASSFGTAPYEQYF. The CDR3, as DNA: TGTGCCAGCAGCTTCGGGACAGCTCCCTACGAGCAGTACTTC.

V is TRBV27 and J is TRBJ1-4; TRBD1 agrees at 7 bases. Germline V gene lookup returns CDR1 MNHEY and CDR2 SMNVEV (reference sequence). V dropped 9 bases and J dropped 0; count of bases not matched to a gene: 7. This CDR3 comprises 15 residues. The CDR3 loop is CASRTGTATNEKLFF. CDR3 DNA sequence: TGTGCCAGTAGAACCGGGACAGCAACTAATGAAAAACTGTTTTTT.

The chain couples TRBV30 to TRBJ1-6, with D possibly TRBD1 on 5 matching bases. The CDR3 is 16 residues long. With 2 bases removed from V and 2 bases from J, the gap between germline ends came to 13 bases. Per the germline V gene, CDR1 is GTSNPN and CDR2 is SVGIG (reference sequence). CDR3 protein: CAWSLAAGTYNSPLHF. The CDR3 coding sequence is TGTGCCTGGAGTTTAGCAGCAGGGACCTATAATTCACCCCTCCACTTT.

The chain couples TRBV29-1 to TRBJ2-5; 11 nucleotides line up with TRBD1. Unmatched junction bases numbered 6, after V lost 5 bases and J lost 4 bases. Looked up from germline, CDR1 is SQVTM and CDR2 is ANQGSEA. CDR3 length equals 14 residues. The CDR3 reads CSVIGTGGRETQYF. The CDR3 bases are TGCAGCGTTATCGGGACAGGGGGGAGAGAGACCCAGTACTTC.

A few counts support this clone. The chain carries TRBV6-5 and TRBJ1-1; TRBD1 might be the D (6 bases). There are 13 residues in the CDR3. The germline V and J ends were trimmed by 3 bases and 8 bases, with 13 bases remaining between them. CDR1 and CDR2 from the germline V gene are MNHEY and SVGAGI. CDR3 sequence reads: CASSYSTGGEAFF. The CDR3 DNA sequence: TGTGCCAGCAGTTATTCAACGGGGGGCGAAGCTTTCTTT.

V and J are TRBV5-4 and TRBJ2-5, with 7 bases fitting TRBD1. The junction had 11 bases not matched to a gene; V was cut back by 4 bases and J by 5 bases. The germline V gene has CDR1 SGHNT and CDR2 YYREEE (reference sequence). The CDR3 is 15 amino acids. The CDR3 region has the DNA TGTGCCAGCAGCCCGTCGACAGGGTCAACGGAGACCCAGTACTTC. Amino acid sequence: CASSPSTGSTETQYF.

CDR3 in amino acids: CASSVPGVYGYTF. The CDR3 region has the DNA TGTGCCAGCAGTGTGCCAGGGGTCTATGGCTACACCTTC. The V gene is TRBV28, the J gene TRBJ1-2; D might be TRBD1 (6 bases). The CDR3 extends over 13 amino acids. Per the germline V gene, CDR1 is MDHEN and CDR2 is SYDVKM. V was pared by 5 bases and J by 4 bases, with 11 bases between.

The chain links TRBV29-1 to TRBJ2-5; 7 bases agree with TRBD2. The CDR3 covers 12 residues. Unmatched junction bases numbered 3, after V lost 7 bases and J lost 1 base. Germline V lookup: CDR1 SQVTM, CDR2 ANQGSEA. The DNA for the CDR3 is TGCAGCGGGGGGAGGGCCCAAGAGACCCAGTACTTC. Its translation: CSGGRAQETQYF. The full variable domain, with the rest looked up from reference TRBV29-1 and TRBJ2-5, is SAVISQKPSRDICQRGTSLTIQCQVDSQVTMMFWYRQQPGQSLTLIATANQGSEATYESGFVIDKFPISRPNLTFSTLTVSNMSPEDSSIYLCSGGRAQETQYFGPGTRLLVL.

The chain recombines TRBV5-6 with TRBJ1-5, with 8 nucleotides matching TRBD1. V lost 2 bases to trimming and J lost 4 bases; unmatched junction nucleotides: 5. Looked up from germline, CDR1 is SGHDT and CDR2 is YYEEEE. The CDR3 has 15 amino acids. CDR3 nucleotides: TGTGCCAGCAGCTTTCGGGGGACAGGAAATCAGCCCCAGCATTTT. It specifies CASSFRGTGNQPQHF.

This chain connects TRBV5-6 to TRBJ2-3; 10 bases are a match to TRBD2. Per the germline V gene, CDR1 is SGHDT and CDR2 is YYEEEE. Unmatched junction bases numbered 11, after V lost 4 bases and J lost 6 bases. The CDR3 is made up of 16 amino acids. The CDR3 nucleotides are TGTGCCAGCAGCCAGCCGGGGGGTAGCGGGGGGGATACGCAGTATTTT. Its translation: CASSQPGGSGGDTQYF.

CDR3 nucleotide sequence: TGTGCCAGTAGTATAGGGCGGGGGAGCACAGATACGCAGTATTTT. It is translated as CASSIGRGSTDTQYF. The chain employs TRBV19 and TRBJ2-3; TRBD2 aligns across 7 bases. V shed 1 base, J shed 0 bases, and the junction held 1 base outside the gene matches. The CDR3 is made up of 15 amino acids. Per germline, CDR1 LNHDA and CDR2 SQIVND (reference sequence).

The V call is TRBV27, the J call TRBJ1-2; 7 nucleotides agree with TRBD1. The germline V gene encodes CDR1 MNHEY and CDR2 SMNVEV (reference sequence). Trimming took 0 bases from V and 5 from J; bases not matched to a gene: 3. The CDR3 has 14 amino acids. The CDR3 DNA is TGTGCCAGCAGTTTATCGGGCAGGGGGTATGGCTACACCTTC. Translation gives CASSLSGRGYGYTF.

A note on this clone: One junction end does not reproduce the germline sequence, and a read error may be involved. CDR3 sequence: CSSSFGGGISGNTIYF. The CDR3 DNA reads as TGTTCCAGCAGCTTCGGCGGCGGGATCTCTGGAAACACCATATATTTT. This chain links TRBV7-9 with TRBJ1-3, with D uncertain. The germline V gene has CDR1 SEHNR and CDR2 FQNEAQ (reference sequence). The CDR3 extends over 16 amino acids. Combining the CDR3 with reference TRBV7-9 and TRBJ1-3 gives the whole variable domain DTGVSQNPRHKITKRGQNVTFRCDPISEHNRLYWYRQTLGQGPEFLTYFQNEAQLEKSRLLSDRFSAERPKGSFSTLEIQRTEQGDSAMYLCSSSFGGGISGNTIYFGEGSWLTVV.

The V gene is TRBV7-9, the J gene TRBJ1-1; D is possibly TRBD1 (6 bases). Germline V gene sequence: CDR1 SEHNR, CDR2 FQNEAQ (reference sequence). The CDR3 is made up of 13 amino acids. V lost 5 bases and J 5 bases, leaving 12 bases between the germline ends. In nucleotides, the CDR3 is TGTGCCAGCAGCCTTCCAGGGGAAACTGAAGCTTTCTTT. This gives the protein CASSLPGETEAFF.

The gene calls are TRBV5-1 and TRBJ2-5; D is unresolved. The ends were cut back, 0 bases at V and 0 bases at J, with 9 bases in the middle. This CDR3 spans 15 amino acids. The V gene's germline CDR1 is SGHRS and CDR2 YFSETQ. In DNA form, the CDR3 reads TGCGCCAGCAGCTTGGCCTCACAAAACCAAGAGACCCAGTACTTC. This translates into CASSLASQNQETQYF.

CDR3 in DNA: TGTGCCTGGAAGATTTGGACAGGGCCAATGGCCGGGGAGCTGTTTTTT. This codes for CAWKIWTGPMAGELFF. The chain carries TRBV30 and TRBJ2-2; 8 bases agree with TRBD1. The V gene's germline CDR1 is GTSNPN and CDR2 SVGIG (reference sequence). This CDR3 region has 16 residues. The V and J ends lost 4 bases and 6 bases, in that order; junction bases with no gene match: 13. Complete variable domain (other parts from reference TRBV30 and TRBJ2-2): SQTIHQWPATLVQPVGSPLSLECTVEGTSNPNLYWYRQAAGRGLQLLFYSVGIGQISSEVPQNLSASRPQDRQFILSSKKLLLSDSGFYLCAWKIWTGPMAGELFFGEGSRLTVL.

The chain links TRBV5-1 to TRBJ1-1; tentatively, D is TRBD1 (5 bases). CDR1 is SGHRS, CDR2 YFSETQ, per germline. V gave up 0 bases and J gave up 3 bases, with 15 bases separating them. This CDR3 has 16 residues. CDR3 nucleotide sequence: TGCGCCAGCAGCTTGGATGGGACTTTGAGTTACACTGAAGCTTTCTTT. It encodes CASSLDGTLSYTEAFF.

The chain joins TRBV11-2 to TRBJ1-1; 8 bases map to TRBD1. V shed 0 bases, J shed 1 base, and the junction held 4 bases outside the gene matches. CDR1 SGHAT and CDR2 FQNNGV come from the germline V gene. The CDR3 contains 16 residues. In DNA, the CDR3 is TGTGCCAGCAGCTTAGAGACAGGGGTCAGGAACACTGAAGCTTTCTTT. The encoded protein is CASSLETGVRNTEAFF.

The rearrangement uses TRBV7-2 and TRBJ2-2; 9 bases are shared with TRBD2. V shed 6 bases, J shed 3 bases, and the junction held 8 bases outside the gene matches. CDR1 and CDR2 (germline): SGHTA, FQGNSA. The CDR3 loop spans 16 amino acids. The CDR3 loop is CASSPPSGEYTGELFF. For the CDR3, the DNA is TGTGCCAGCAGTCCCCCTAGCGGGGAGTACACCGGGGAGCTGTTTTTT.

The rearrangement joins TRBV30 to TRBJ2-6; unclear D gene. This CDR3 is 14 amino acids long. Deletions cut 3 bases from V and 2 bases from J, with 8 bases between. Looked up from germline, CDR1 is GTSNPN and CDR2 is SVGIG (reference sequence). CDR3 protein: CAWRSSPGANVLTF. The CDR3 nucleotides read TGTGCCTGGAGGTCCAGTCCTGGGGCCAACGTCCTGACTTTC.

The rearrangement joins TRBV6-1 to TRBJ2-3, with 8 nucleotides matching TRBD2. The CDR3 loop spans 15 amino acids. V lost 7 bases, J lost 2 bases, and 8 bases stayed unmatched. CDR1 is MNHNS and CDR2 is SASEGT in the germline V gene. CDR3 DNA: TGTGCCAGCAACGCACGGCGGGGGGCCACAGATACGCAGTATTTT. This sequence encodes CASNARRGATDTQYF.

The chain recombines TRBV27 with TRBJ2-5, with 13 bases fitting TRBD2. Unmatched junction bases numbered 4, after V lost 3 bases and J lost 0 bases. The CDR3 has 17 amino acids. Germline CDR1 MNHEY, CDR2 SMNVEV (reference sequence). In nucleotides, the CDR3 is TGTGCCAGCAGTTTCGGGACTAGCGGGGAATACCAAGAGACCCAGTACTTC. The encoded protein is CASSFGTSGEYQETQYF.

The CDR3 reads CASRWTGQETQYF. CDR3 bases: TGTGCCAGCAGATGGACAGGCCAAGAGACCCAGTACTTC. The rearrangement links TRBV7-2 to TRBJ2-5; 7 nucleotides agree with TRBD1. Per the germline V gene, CDR1 is SGHTA and CDR2 is FQGNSA. The trim removed 6 bases at V and 1 base at J, leaving 2 bases unmatched. CDR3 length: 13 residues.

The rearrangement joins TRBV9 to TRBJ2-1; 7 nucleotides match TRBD2. The CDR3 runs 17 residues. V dropped 1 base and J dropped 5; count of bases not matched to a gene: 12. The V gene's germline CDR1 is SGDLS and CDR2 YYNGEE. The DNA for the CDR3 is TGTGCCAGCAGCGTATCCTCCTACTCGGGACTAAACAATGAGCAGTTCTTC. This encodes CASSVSSYSGLNNEQFF.

V is TRBV4-1 and J is TRBJ1-4, with D perhaps matching TRBD1 (5 bases). From germline, CDR1 is MGHRA and CDR2 YSYEKL. The ends were cut back, 1 base at V and 8 bases at J, with 17 bases in the middle. The CDR3 length is 16 residues. CDR3 sequence reads: CASSQVPRGWGEKLFF. CDR3 in DNA: TGCGCCAGCAGCCAAGTACCTCGGGGGTGGGGAGAAAAACTGTTTTTT.

This clone was detected only a few times. CDR3 nucleotides: TGCAGCGTCGACGACAGGGGGCTGGCTTTCTTT. It yields the protein CSVDDRGLAFF. J is TRBJ1-1 and V is TRBV29-1; 10 nucleotides align to TRBD1. Looked up from germline, CDR1 is SQVTM and CDR2 is ANQGSEA. The CDR3 runs to 11 residues. V trimming: 6 bases; J trimming: 11 bases; junction bases outside the gene matches: 6.